The 17 T cell receptor beta chains reported below all come from one sample, sequenced in a study of tumor-infiltrating lymphocytes in primary liver carcinoma (dated 2017 in TCRdb). TCRdb records Illumina HiSeq 2500 as the sequencer. TCRbeta-specific cDNA was reverse-transcribed from about 500 ng total RNA using a constant-region primer and ProtoScript II reverse transcriptase. Construction of the TCRbeta libraries relied on three nested rounds of multiplex PCR, following a slightly modified ARM-PCR procedure. The first two PCR rounds used multiplex TRBV1-TRBV30 forward primers with a Cbeta reverse primer, each for 10 cycles. TCRdb took the public reads, trimmed them with fastp at Q25, ran MiXCR for clone calling and kept in-frame beta chains. When rows share a CDR3 protein, they turn into one entry using the most common DNA and genes. The sample yields around 330,000 distinct CDR3 sequences; about 50% were counted once. Over 15% of the sample lies in the top ten.

RNA from unsorted whole blood was extracted with TRIzol reagent, and germline DNA was obtained with the DNeasy Blood & Tissue kit. The material sequenced was peripheral blood. These receptors were taken from a woman between 25 and 40 years old with primary liver carcinoma and hepatitis B virus infection.

The V gene is TRBV30, the J gene TRBJ1-2; D not certain. Germline values: CDR1 GTSNPN, CDR2 SVGIG (reference sequence). The CDR3 runs to 14 residues. The ends were cut back, 2 bases at V and 8 bases at J, with 18 bases in the middle. The CDR3 nucleotides read TGTGCCTGGAGTTTTACTACCGCAAGGACCGGCTACACCTTC. It translates to CAWSFTTARTGYTF.

The chain has TRBV5-6 and TRBJ2-1; 9 bases agree with TRBD2. Germline V CDR1 and CDR2: SGHDT, YYEEEE. The V gene end was trimmed by 4 bases and the J gene end by 4 bases; junction bases not matched to a gene: 6. CDR3 length: 15 amino acids. The DNA of the CDR3 is TGTGCCAGCAGCGTCGTAGCGGGAGAATACAATGAGCAGTTCTTC. Its translation is CASSVVAGEYNEQFF.

The genes are TRBV4-1 and TRBJ1-6; D gene unclear. Germline V gene lookup returns CDR1 MGHRA and CDR2 YSYEKL. The CDR3 length is 15 residues. With 3 bases removed from V and 10 bases from J, the gap between germline ends came to 16 bases. CDR3 DNA: TGCGCCAGCAGCCAGAGGGTAACGTTTGGATCACCCCTCCACTTT. This codes for CASSQRVTFGSPLHF.

The rearrangement links TRBV12-3 or TRBV12-4 to TRBJ2-6, with no clear D. The V gene lost 0 bases and the J gene lost 0 bases, with 15 bases spanning the gap. This CDR3 contains 19 residues. Written as DNA, the CDR3 is TGTGCCAGCAGTTTAGCGTGGGATTTCCCCACCTCTGGGGCCAACGTCCTGACTTTC. This gives the protein CASSLAWDFPTSGANVLTF.

The chain couples TRBV6-1 to TRBJ1-5, with unresolved D. Germline CDR1 and CDR2: MNHNS and SASEGT. V was pared by 2 bases and J by 7 bases, with 12 bases between. CDR3 length equals 14 residues. The CDR3 sequence is CASSEREREQPQHF. DNA of the CDR3: TGTGCCAGCAGTGAAAGGGAGAGGGAACAGCCCCAGCATTTT.

This clonotype was seen many times. The chain recombines TRBV4-1 with TRBJ2-1; 9 bases are shared with TRBD2. Per the germline V gene, CDR1 is MGHRA and CDR2 is YSYEKL. The CDR3 is 14 residues long. The V and J ends lost 4 bases and 6 bases, in that order; junction bases with no gene match: 4. The CDR3 nucleotides read TGCGCCAGCAGCCGGACTAGCGTAATCAATGAGCAGTTCTTC. Protein: CASSRTSVINEQFF.

As for this clonotype: A much larger clone is a single base away; this may be a read error. This is likely a read error, given that the CDR3 carries no conserved phenylalanine or tryptophan at its end. CDR3: CASRSPLNTEAFY. The DNA for the CDR3 is TGTGCCAGCAGATCCCCTCTGAACACTGAAGCTTTCTAT. This rearrangement joins TRBV12-3 or TRBV12-4 to TRBJ1-1, with D uncertain. The CDR3 loop spans 13 amino acids. Trimming pared 6 bases from V and 0 bases from J, leaving 8 bases between.

This clonotype appeared a few times. A much larger clone sits a single nucleotide away, making a read error possible. The genes are TRBV12-3 or TRBV12-4 and TRBJ1-2; no definite D call. There are 13 residues in the CDR3. Here the CDR3 DNA reads TGTGCCATCAGTGCACAAGGTCACTATGGCTACACCTTC. Translation gives CAISAQGHYGYTF.

The chain couples TRBV30 to TRBJ2-5; tentative D call: TRBD2 (7 bases). The length of the CDR3 is 14 residues. V was clipped by 1 base and J by 2 bases, with 11 bases between them. CDR1 is GTSNPN and CDR2 is SVGIG in the germline V gene (reference sequence). The CDR3 protein is CAWSAGGQQETQYF. The CDR3 coding sequence is TGTGCCTGGAGTGCGGGAGGACAGCAAGAGACCCAGTACTTC.

This clonotype was seen ten or more times. The chain carries TRBV12-3 or TRBV12-4 and TRBJ2-1, with 13 bases aligning to TRBD2. This CDR3 region has 13 residues. After removal of 5 bases from V and 15 bases from J, the junction contained 7 bases not matched to a gene. The CDR3 DNA reads as TGTGCCAGCAGTACAACTAGCGGGAGGGCCTTGTTCTTC. It codes for CASSTTSGRALFF.

Regarding this clonotype: This CDR3 fails to terminate in the conserved phenylalanine or tryptophan, so it likely reflects a read error. The CDR3 spells CASSQDIHSLSYEQYS. The CDR3 DNA follows: TGCGCCAGCAGCCAAGATATACACAGTCTCTCCTACGAGCAGTACTCC. The chain joins TRBV4-3 to TRBJ2-7; D is unresolved. Trimming took 0 bases from V and 0 from J, leaving 12 bases between them. The germline V gene encodes CDR1 LGHNA and CDR2 YSLEER. The CDR3 has 16 amino acids.

This clonotype was found a few times. The V call is TRBV14, the J call TRBJ1-5; D possibly corresponds to TRBD1 (6 bases). The germline V and J ends were trimmed by 4 bases and 5 bases, with 33 bases remaining between them. Germline loops: CDR1 SGHDN, CDR2 FVKESK. CDR3 length: 21 amino acids. CDR3 coding DNA: TGTGCCAGCAGCCGATACCCCCAGGGGTTTTCTCTCTCTGGCGGATATCAGCCCCAGCATTTT. Protein sequence: CASSRYPQGFSLSGGYQPQHF.

A word on this clonotype: A much larger clone differs from this one at a single base, so this may be a read error. The chain has TRBV29-1 and TRBJ2-7; 7 bases align to TRBD1. This CDR3 has 13 residues. Germline V CDR1 and CDR2: SQVTM, ANQGSEA. The DNA for the CDR3 is TGCAGCGTGGCGGACAGGTTCTCCTACGAGCGGTACTTC. Protein: CSVADRFSYERYF.

The chain employs TRBV7-8 and TRBJ2-2; D is possibly TRBD1 (6 bases). The CDR3 sequence is 15 residues long. Trimming cost V 4 bases and J 2 bases, with 11 bases left between them. Germline assignment: CDR1 SGHVS and CDR2 FQNEAQ. The CDR3 sequence: CASSSGTHNTGELFF. In DNA form, the CDR3 reads TGTGCCAGCAGCTCCGGGACACACAACACCGGGGAGCTGTTTTTT.

With regard to this clonotype: This sequence may be a read error, since a much larger clone differs from it by one base. The V call is TRBV6-2 or TRBV6-3, the J call TRBJ1-2; D unclear. The CDR3 has 14 residues. Per germline, CDR1 MNHEY and CDR2 SVGEGT. The V end was cut by 5 bases, the J end by 6 bases, with 16 bases between. Here the CDR3 reads CASSPLWSPDGYTF. In DNA form, the CDR3 reads TGTGCCAGCAGTCCCCTATGGAGCCCCGATGGCTACACCTTC.

The rearrangement uses TRBV29-1 and TRBJ2-1, with TRBD2 matching 11 bases. The germline V gene encodes CDR1 SQVTM and CDR2 ANQGSEA. This CDR3 comprises 22 residues. Trimming took 6 bases from V and 6 from J; bases not matched to a gene: 31. The CDR3 is CSVTKYSGAGSGRAKLGNEQFF. CDR3 bases: TGCAGCGTCACGAAATATTCAGGAGCGGGTAGCGGGAGGGCCAAACTCGGCAATGAGCAGTTCTTC.

The table lists this clonotype with a count of one. This chain joins TRBV28 and TRBJ1-5; unclear D gene. The CDR3 extends over 13 amino acids. Trimming left V 7 bases short and J 6 bases short, with 13 bases between. Germline V gives CDR1 MDHEN, CDR2 SYDVKM. The CDR3 DNA reads as TGTGCCAGCATCGGGGTTTTAAGTCAGCCCCAGCATTTT. Translated: CASIGVLSQPQHF.